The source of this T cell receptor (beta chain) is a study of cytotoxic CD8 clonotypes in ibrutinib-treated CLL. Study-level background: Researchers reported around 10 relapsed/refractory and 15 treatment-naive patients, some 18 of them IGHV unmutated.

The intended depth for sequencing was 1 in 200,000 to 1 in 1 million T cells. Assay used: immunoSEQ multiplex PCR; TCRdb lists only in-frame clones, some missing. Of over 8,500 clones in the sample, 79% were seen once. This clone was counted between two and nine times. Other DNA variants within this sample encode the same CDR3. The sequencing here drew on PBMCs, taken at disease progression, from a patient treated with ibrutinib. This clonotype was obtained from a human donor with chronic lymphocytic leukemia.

In DNA, the CDR3 is TGCGCCAGCAGCCTAGGGTACGGAAACACCATATATTTT. Its translation: CASSLGYGNTIYF. The rearrangement uses TRBV5-1 and TRBJ1-3; D is uncertain. V was pared by 4 bases and J by 4 bases, with 9 bases between. The CDR3 is 13 residues long. Germline V gene lookup returns CDR1 SGHRS and CDR2 YFSETQ.